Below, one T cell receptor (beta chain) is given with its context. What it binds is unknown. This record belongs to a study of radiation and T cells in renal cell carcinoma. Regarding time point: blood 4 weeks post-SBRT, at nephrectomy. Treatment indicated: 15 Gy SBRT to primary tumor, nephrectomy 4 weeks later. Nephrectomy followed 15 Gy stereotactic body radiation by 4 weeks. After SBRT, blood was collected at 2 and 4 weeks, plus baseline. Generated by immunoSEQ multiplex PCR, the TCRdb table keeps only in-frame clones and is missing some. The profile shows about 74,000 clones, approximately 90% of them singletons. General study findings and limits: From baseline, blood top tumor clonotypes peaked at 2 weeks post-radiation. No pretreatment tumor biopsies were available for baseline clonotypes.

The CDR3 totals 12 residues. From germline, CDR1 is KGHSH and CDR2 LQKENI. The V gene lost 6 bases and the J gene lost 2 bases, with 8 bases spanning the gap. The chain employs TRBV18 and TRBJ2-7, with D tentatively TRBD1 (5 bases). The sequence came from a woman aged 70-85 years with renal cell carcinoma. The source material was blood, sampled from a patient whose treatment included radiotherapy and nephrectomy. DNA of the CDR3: TGTGCCAGCTCGAGGACACCCTACGAGCAGTACTTC. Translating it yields CASSRTPYEQYF.